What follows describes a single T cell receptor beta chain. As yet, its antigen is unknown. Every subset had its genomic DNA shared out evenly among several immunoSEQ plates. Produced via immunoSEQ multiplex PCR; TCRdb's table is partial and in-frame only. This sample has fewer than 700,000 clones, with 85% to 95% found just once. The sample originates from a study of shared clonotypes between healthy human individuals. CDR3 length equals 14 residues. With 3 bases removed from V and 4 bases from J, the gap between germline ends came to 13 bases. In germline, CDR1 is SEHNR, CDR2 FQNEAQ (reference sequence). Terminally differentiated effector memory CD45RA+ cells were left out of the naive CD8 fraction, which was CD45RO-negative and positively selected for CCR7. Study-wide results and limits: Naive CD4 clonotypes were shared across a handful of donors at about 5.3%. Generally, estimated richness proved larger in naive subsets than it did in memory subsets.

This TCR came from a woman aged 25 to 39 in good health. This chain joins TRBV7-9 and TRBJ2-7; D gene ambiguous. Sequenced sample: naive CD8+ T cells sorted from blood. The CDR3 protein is CASSLGFVDYEQYF. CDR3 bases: TGTGCCAGCAGCTTGGGTTTCGTCGATTACGAGCAGTACTTC.